The T cell receptor beta chain described here comes from a study of beta chain features in type 1 diabetes. The germline V and J ends were trimmed by 4 bases and 2 bases, with 9 bases remaining between them. The germline V gene encodes CDR1 SGHNT and CDR2 YYREEE (reference sequence). This CDR3 spans 13 amino acids. Central memory, naive, regulatory and stem cell-like memory CD4+ cells were sorted by CD45RO/CCR7/CD25/CD127/CD95/CD27. Sorting gave populations that all exceeded 98% purity. This clone showed up just a few times. Its target is not known. Different DNA sequences within this sample yield the same CDR3. General study points: Researchers reported that naive, central memory and Treg TCRB repertoires appeared more similar in patients than in healthy donors. Shorter TCRB CDR3s, moderately but significantly so, were found in Type 1 diabetes patients in all four CD4+ subsets.

Sequenced material consisted of expressed TCRB transcripts (all of the isolated RNA was reverse transcribed). Only in-frame clones appear in the TCRdb table, and some are missing; sequencing was by immunoSEQ multiplex PCR. The table lists approximately 600,000 clones, around 11% of them singletons, with approximately 0.11% in the top ten. The sequenced sample was naive CD4+ T cells from blood. The clonotype originates from a man in his thirties or forties with type 1 diabetes. This chain connects TRBV5-4 to TRBJ1-2, with D possibly being TRBD1 (6 bases). Written as DNA, the CDR3 is TGTGCCAGCAGCCCTGACAGGAACTATGGCTACACCTTC. It codes for CASSPDRNYGYTF.